This T cell receptor (beta chain) was identified during a study of graft-versus-host responses after intestinal transplantation. Overall study context: Among the recipients, all got anti-thymocyte globulin induction and then tacrolimus and steroids for around three years.

This clone is deemed medium-sized. Broader study findings: Allografts of one patient group, those with graft-donor T cell macrochimerism, had high graft-versus-host to host-versus-graft clonal ratios. Early post-transplant HvG declines tracked with peak circulating GvH clone levels.

Assay used: immunoSEQ multiplex PCR; TCRdb lists only in-frame clones, some missing. The sample records around 19,000 clones, about a third being singletons. Per the germline V gene, CDR1 is SGHRS and CDR2 is YFSETQ. The CDR3 covers 16 residues. V lost 4 bases to trimming and J lost 4 bases, with 18 bases between them. CFSE-low proliferating responders, CD3+CD4+ and CD3+CD8+, were sorted post-reaction. This specimen was alloreactive CD4+ T cells from a mixed lymphocyte reaction culture, taken before transplantation. Described subset: CFSE-low proliferating T cells sorted from roughly six-day pre-transplant mixed lymphocyte reaction (GvH or HvG direction). V and J are TRBV5-1 and TRBJ2-1; a weak D match, TRBD1 (6 bases). The clonotype was recovered from a human patient who was an organ donor for intestinal transplantation. In nucleotides, the CDR3 is TGCGCCAGCAGCCTGGGCCAGGGGCCCCCGTACAATGAGCAGTTCTTC. It yields the protein CASSLGQGPPYNEQFF.